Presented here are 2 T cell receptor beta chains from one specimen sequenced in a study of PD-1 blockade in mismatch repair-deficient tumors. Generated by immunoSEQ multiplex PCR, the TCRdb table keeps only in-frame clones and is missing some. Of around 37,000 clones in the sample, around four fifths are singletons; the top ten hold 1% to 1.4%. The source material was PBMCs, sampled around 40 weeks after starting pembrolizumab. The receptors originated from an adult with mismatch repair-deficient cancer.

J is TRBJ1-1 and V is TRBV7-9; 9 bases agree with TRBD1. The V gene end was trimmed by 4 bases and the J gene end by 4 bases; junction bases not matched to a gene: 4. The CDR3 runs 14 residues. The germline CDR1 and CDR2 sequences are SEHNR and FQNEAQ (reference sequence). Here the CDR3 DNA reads TGTGCCAGCAGCTCTAAGACAGGGGGCACTGAAGCTTTCTTT. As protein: CASSSKTGGTEAFF.

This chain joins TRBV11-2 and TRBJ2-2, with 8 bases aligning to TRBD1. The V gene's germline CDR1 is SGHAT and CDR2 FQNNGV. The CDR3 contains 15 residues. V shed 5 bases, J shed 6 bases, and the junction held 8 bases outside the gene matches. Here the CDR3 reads CASSRSGQAAGELFF. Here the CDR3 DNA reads TGTGCCAGCAGCCGCTCGGGACAGGCGGCCGGGGAGCTGTTTTTT.